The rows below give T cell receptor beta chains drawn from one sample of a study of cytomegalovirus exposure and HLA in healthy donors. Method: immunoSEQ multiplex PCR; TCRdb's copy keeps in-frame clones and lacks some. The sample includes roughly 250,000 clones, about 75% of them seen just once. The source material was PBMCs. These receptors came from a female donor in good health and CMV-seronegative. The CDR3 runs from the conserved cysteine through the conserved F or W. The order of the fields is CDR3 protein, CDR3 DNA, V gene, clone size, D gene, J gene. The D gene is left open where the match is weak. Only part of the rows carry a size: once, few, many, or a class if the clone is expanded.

cdr3_aa: CASSLAGVTYEQYF
cdr3_nt: TGCGCCAGCAGCTTGGCGGGAGTAACCTACGAGCAGTACTTC
v_call: TRBV5-1
clone_size: few
d_call: -
j_call: TRBJ2-7

cdr3_aa: CASSLGQGMTGTEAFF
cdr3_nt: TGCGCCAGCAGCTTGGGACAGGGGATGACGGGCACTGAAGCTTTCTTT
v_call: TRBV5-1
clone_size: -
d_call: TRBD1
j_call: TRBJ1-1

cdr3_aa: CASSHPQANTEAFF
cdr3_nt: TGTGCCAGCAGCCACCCGCAGGCCAACACTGAAGCTTTCTTT
v_call: TRBV11-3
clone_size: -
d_call: -
j_call: TRBJ1-1

cdr3_aa: CASSARGQGGNEQYF
cdr3_nt: TGTGCCAGCTCAGCAAGAGGACAGGGCGGAAACGAGCAGTACTTC
v_call: TRBV18
clone_size: -
d_call: TRBD1
j_call: TRBJ2-7

cdr3_aa: CASSARGGGNQPQHF
cdr3_nt: TGTGCCAGCAGCGCAAGGGGAGGGGGCAATCAGCCCCAGCATTTT
v_call: TRBV7-9
clone_size: few
d_call: -
j_call: TRBJ1-5

cdr3_aa: CATSRGGLAGLTDTQYF
cdr3_nt: TGTGCCACCAGCAGAGGGGGACTAGCGGGTCTCACAGATACGCAGTATTTT
v_call: TRBV15
clone_size: -
d_call: TRBD2
j_call: TRBJ2-3

cdr3_aa: CASSQRVTYEQYF
cdr3_nt: TGCGCCAGCAGCCAACGGGTCACCTACGAGCAGTACTTC
v_call: TRBV4-1
clone_size: -
d_call: -
j_call: TRBJ2-7

cdr3_aa: CASSRSGTGTYEQFF
cdr3_nt: TGCGCCAGCAGCCGATCCGGGACAGGGACGTATGAGCAGTTCTTC
v_call: TRBV5-1
clone_size: -
d_call: TRBD1
j_call: TRBJ2-1

cdr3_aa: CASRIQGRGNTEAFF
cdr3_nt: TGTGCCAGTAGAATCCAGGGGAGAGGGAACACTGAAGCTTTCTTT
v_call: TRBV19
clone_size: -
d_call: -
j_call: TRBJ1-1

cdr3_aa: CASSKGGITDTQYF
cdr3_nt: TGTGCCAGCAGCAAAGGAGGTATCACAGATACGCAGTATTTT
v_call: TRBV21-1
clone_size: -
d_call: -
j_call: TRBJ2-3

cdr3_aa: CASSTTLAEQFF
cdr3_nt: TGTGCCAGCAGCACTACGTTGGCTGAGCAGTTCTTC
v_call: TRBV6-1
clone_size: -
d_call: -
j_call: TRBJ2-1

cdr3_aa: CASANNRGNTIYF
cdr3_nt: TGTGCCAGTGCTAACAACAGGGGAAACACCATATATTTT
v_call: TRBV19
clone_size: -
d_call: -
j_call: TRBJ1-3

cdr3_aa: CASSLNRGGIQGSEQYF
cdr3_nt: TGTGCCAGCAGTTTGAACAGGGGCGGGATCCAAGGGTCCGAGCAGTACTTC
v_call: TRBV28
clone_size: few
d_call: -
j_call: TRBJ2-7

cdr3_aa: CSAEGGSSYEQYF
cdr3_nt: TGCAGCGCAGAAGGGGGTAGCTCCTACGAGCAGTACTTC
v_call: TRBV29-1
clone_size: few
d_call: -
j_call: TRBJ2-7

cdr3_aa: CASSLHRGLEQYF
cdr3_nt: TGTGCCAGCAGCTTACACAGGGGGCTCGAGCAGTACTTC
v_call: TRBV7-6
clone_size: -
d_call: TRBD1
j_call: TRBJ2-7

cdr3_aa: CASSLDGNSGKDGYTF
cdr3_nt: TGTGCCAGCAGCTTGGACGGCAACTCAGGGAAGGATGGCTACACCTTC
v_call: TRBV5-4
clone_size: few
d_call: -
j_call: TRBJ1-2

cdr3_aa: CASSVSFTDTQYF
cdr3_nt: TGTGCCAGCAGTGTTTCCTTTACAGATACGCAGTATTTT
v_call: TRBV6-4
clone_size: once
d_call: -
j_call: TRBJ2-3

cdr3_aa: CASSQVAVSGNTIYF
cdr3_nt: TGCGCCAGCAGCCAAGTAGCCGTATCTGGAAACACCATATATTTT
v_call: TRBV4-1
clone_size: -
d_call: -
j_call: TRBJ1-3

cdr3_aa: CASSPLAAGEQYF
cdr3_nt: TGTGCCAGCTCACCACTTGCTGCCGGCGAGCAGTACTTC
v_call: TRBV18
clone_size: few
d_call: -
j_call: TRBJ2-7

cdr3_aa: CASRIFPGVTEAFF
cdr3_nt: TGTGCCAGCAGGATATTCCCAGGGGTGACTGAAGCTTTCTTT
v_call: TRBV6-1
clone_size: -
d_call: -
j_call: TRBJ1-1

cdr3_aa: CASSLNGGGNNEQFF
cdr3_nt: TGTGCCAGCAGCTTAAATGGGGGGGGGAACAATGAGCAGTTCTTC
v_call: TRBV7-3
clone_size: -
d_call: TRBD2
j_call: TRBJ2-1

cdr3_aa: CASSLVFGGRETQYF
cdr3_nt: TGTGCCAGCAGCTTAGTTTTTGGCGGGAGAGAGACCCAGTACTTC
v_call: TRBV7-3
clone_size: -
d_call: TRBD2
j_call: TRBJ2-5

cdr3_aa: CASRQASYGYTF
cdr3_nt: TGTGCCAGCAGACAGGCGTCCTATGGCTACACCTTC
v_call: TRBV6-5
clone_size: -
d_call: -
j_call: TRBJ1-2

cdr3_aa: CASSSAGQGVQPQHF
cdr3_nt: TGTGCCAGCAGTTCCGCAGGACAGGGGGTACAGCCCCAGCATTTT
v_call: TRBV27
clone_size: -
d_call: TRBD1
j_call: TRBJ1-5

cdr3_aa: CASSQKAPAGGAHEQYF
cdr3_nt: TGTGCCAGCAGCCAAAAGGCCCCAGCGGGAGGGGCCCACGAGCAGTACTTC
v_call: TRBV4-2
clone_size: -
d_call: TRBD2
j_call: TRBJ2-7

cdr3_aa: CAITNSYEQYF
cdr3_nt: TGTGCCATCACCAACTCCTACGAGCAGTACTTC
v_call: TRBV10-3
clone_size: -
d_call: -
j_call: TRBJ2-7

cdr3_aa: CASSASSGNTIYF
cdr3_nt: TGTGCCAGCAGTGCTAGTTCTGGAAACACCATATATTTT
v_call: TRBV2
clone_size: -
d_call: -
j_call: TRBJ1-3

cdr3_aa: CASSLVVSSTDTQYF
cdr3_nt: TGCGCCAGCAGCTTGGTTGTCTCTAGCACAGATACGCAGTATTTT
v_call: TRBV5-1
clone_size: -
d_call: -
j_call: TRBJ2-3

cdr3_aa: CASSGGQFNQPQHF
cdr3_nt: TGTGCCAGCAGTGGAGGACAGTTCAATCAGCCCCAGCATTTT
v_call: TRBV6-6
clone_size: -
d_call: -
j_call: TRBJ1-5

cdr3_aa: CASSLDRPSSYEQYF
cdr3_nt: TGCGCCAGCAGCTTAGACAGGCCTAGCTCCTACGAGCAGTACTTC
v_call: TRBV5-1
clone_size: -
d_call: -
j_call: TRBJ2-7

cdr3_aa: CAWSIGQGETQYF
cdr3_nt: TGTGCCTGGAGTATAGGACAAGGAGAGACCCAGTACTTC
v_call: TRBV30
clone_size: few
d_call: -
j_call: TRBJ2-5

cdr3_aa: CASSVDGLGAVQGYGYTF
cdr3_nt: TGTGCCAGCAGCGTAGACGGCTTGGGGGCAGTTCAAGGCTATGGCTACACCTTC
v_call: TRBV9
clone_size: once
d_call: -
j_call: TRBJ1-2

cdr3_aa: CASSLTGMGPQHF
cdr3_nt: TGCGCCAGCAGCTTGACAGGGATGGGGCCCCAGCATTTT
v_call: TRBV5-1
clone_size: -
d_call: -
j_call: TRBJ1-5

cdr3_aa: CASSPSGSYEQYF
cdr3_nt: TGTGCCAGTAGTCCCAGCGGGAGTTACGAGCAGTACTTC
v_call: TRBV19
clone_size: once
d_call: TRBD2
j_call: TRBJ2-7

cdr3_aa: CASSSTETFEKLFF
cdr3_nt: TGTGCCAGCAGCTCGACAGAAACTTTCGAAAAACTGTTTTTT
v_call: TRBV11-2
clone_size: few
d_call: -
j_call: TRBJ1-4

cdr3_aa: CASSEGGLADEKLFF
cdr3_nt: TGCGCCAGCAGTGAGGGGGGCCTGGCTGATGAAAAACTGTTTTTT
v_call: TRBV10-1
clone_size: few
d_call: -
j_call: TRBJ1-4

cdr3_aa: CASSEAVVARDEQFF
cdr3_nt: TGTGCCAGCAGTGAAGCGGTGGTAGCCAGGGATGAGCAGTTCTTC
v_call: TRBV6-1
clone_size: -
d_call: -
j_call: TRBJ2-1

cdr3_aa: CASRLAGQDEQFF
cdr3_nt: TGCGCCAGCAGACTAGCGGGACAGGATGAGCAGTTCTTC
v_call: TRBV5-1
clone_size: -
d_call: TRBD2
j_call: TRBJ2-1

cdr3_aa: CASTQTWTASYEQYF
cdr3_nt: TGTGCCAGCACCCAGACGTGGACAGCCTCCTACGAGCAGTACTTC
v_call: TRBV2
clone_size: -
d_call: -
j_call: TRBJ2-7

cdr3_aa: CASRQVPGELFF
cdr3_nt: TGTGCCAGCAGACAAGTTCCCGGGGAGCTGTTTTTT
v_call: TRBV2
clone_size: -
d_call: -
j_call: TRBJ2-2

cdr3_aa: CASKEGAGANTEAFF
cdr3_nt: TGTGCCAGCAAAGAAGGGGCAGGGGCGAACACTGAAGCTTTCTTT
v_call: TRBV6-1
clone_size: -
d_call: -
j_call: TRBJ1-1

cdr3_aa: CASSLAAGDSWKTVF
cdr3_nt: TGCGCCAGCAGCTTGGCGGCAGGGGATTCGTGGAAAACTGTTTTT
v_call: TRBV5-1
clone_size: -
d_call: -
j_call: TRBJ1-4

cdr3_aa: CASSGRDANYGYTF
cdr3_nt: TGTGCCAGCAGCGGGCGGGACGCCAACTATGGCTACACCTTC
v_call: TRBV7-3
clone_size: once
d_call: -
j_call: TRBJ1-2

cdr3_aa: CASSETSARSYNEQFF
cdr3_nt: TGTGCCAGCAGTGAGACTAGCGCCCGCTCCTACAATGAGCAGTTCTTC
v_call: TRBV6-1
clone_size: -
d_call: TRBD2
j_call: TRBJ2-1

cdr3_aa: CASSQIAPDRNNEKLFF
cdr3_nt: TGTGCCAGCAGCCAAATCGCGCCGGACAGGAATAATGAAAAACTGTTTTTT
v_call: TRBV14
clone_size: -
d_call: TRBD1
j_call: TRBJ1-4

cdr3_aa: CASSQGLNEQFF
cdr3_nt: TGTGCCAGCAGCCAGGGACTAAATGAGCAGTTCTTC
v_call: TRBV27
clone_size: -
d_call: TRBD2
j_call: TRBJ2-1

cdr3_aa: CASRQSRSGNTIYF
cdr3_nt: TGTGCCAGCAGGCAGTCCCGCTCTGGAAACACCATATATTTT
v_call: TRBV14
clone_size: -
d_call: -
j_call: TRBJ1-3

cdr3_aa: CASRISSGANVLTF
cdr3_nt: TGTGCCAGCAGAATATCTTCTGGGGCCAACGTCCTGACTTTC
v_call: TRBV27
clone_size: few
d_call: -
j_call: TRBJ2-6

cdr3_aa: CASSLPSSGIKDTQYF
cdr3_nt: TGTGCCAGCAGCTTGCCTTCCAGCGGGATTAAAGATACGCAGTATTTT
v_call: TRBV5-4
clone_size: -
d_call: TRBD2
j_call: TRBJ2-3

cdr3_aa: CASSSLMEDDIQYF
cdr3_nt: TGTGCCAGCAGTAGCTTAATGGAAGATGACATTCAGTACTTC
v_call: TRBV5-6
clone_size: -
d_call: -
j_call: TRBJ2-4

cdr3_aa: CASSVQRGGTEAFF
cdr3_nt: TGTGCCAGTAGTGTACAGAGGGGAGGCACTGAAGCTTTCTTT
v_call: TRBV19
clone_size: -
d_call: -
j_call: TRBJ1-1

cdr3_aa: CASRPPFRDIEGYTF
cdr3_nt: TGTGCCAGCAGACCACCCTTCCGGGACATCGAGGGCTACACCTTC
v_call: TRBV11-2
clone_size: -
d_call: -
j_call: TRBJ1-2

cdr3_aa: CSATPRANTATDTQYF
cdr3_nt: TGCAGCGCCACCCCCAGGGCCAATACCGCTACAGATACGCAGTATTTT
v_call: TRBV29-1
clone_size: -
d_call: -
j_call: TRBJ2-3

cdr3_aa: CASSFGTGSAYEQYF
cdr3_nt: TGCGCCAGCAGCTTTGGGACAGGGTCAGCTTACGAGCAGTACTTC
v_call: TRBV5-1
clone_size: -
d_call: TRBD1
j_call: TRBJ2-7

cdr3_aa: CSSTRGPNTGELFF
cdr3_nt: TGTTCCAGCACCAGAGGGCCGAACACCGGGGAGCTGTTTTTT
v_call: TRBV7-9
clone_size: -
d_call: -
j_call: TRBJ2-2

cdr3_aa: CSSSLAQGRDTEAFF
cdr3_nt: TGTTCCAGCAGCTTAGCACAGGGACGGGACACTGAAGCTTTCTTT
v_call: TRBV7-9
clone_size: -
d_call: -
j_call: TRBJ1-1

cdr3_aa: CASSLPGIRGRPYEQYF
cdr3_nt: TGTGCCAGCAGCTTACCCGGTATCCGGGGAAGGCCCTACGAGCAGTACTTC
v_call: TRBV11-3
clone_size: -
d_call: -
j_call: TRBJ2-7

cdr3_aa: CASSTQGANTEAFF
cdr3_nt: TGTGCCAGCAGTACCCAGGGGGCGAACACTGAAGCTTTCTTT
v_call: TRBV5-4
clone_size: -
d_call: TRBD1
j_call: TRBJ1-1

cdr3_aa: CASRLSGDTQYF
cdr3_nt: TGTGCCAGTAGATTAAGCGGGGATACGCAGTATTTT
v_call: TRBV19
clone_size: many
d_call: -
j_call: TRBJ2-3